This T cell receptor (beta chain) was found in a study of cytomegalovirus exposure and HLA in healthy donors. Losses at the gene ends were 2 bases for V and 1 base for J; bases not matched to a gene: 0. CDR3 length: 14 amino acids. Germline V CDR1 and CDR2: KGHSH, LQKENI. PCR amplification relied on 60 Vbeta primers (plus 13 Jbeta primers). Assay used: immunoSEQ multiplex PCR; TCRdb lists only in-frame clones, some missing. The sample table sets out some 76,000 clones. The source of this sequence is a middle-aged man in good health and CMV-seronegative. The chain is built from TRBV18 and TRBJ2-5; TRBD2 aligns across 8 bases. Sequenced: PBMCs. CDR3 region: CASSPTSGQETQYF. CDR3 sequence (DNA): TGTGCCAGCTCACCAACTAGCGGCCAAGAGACCCAGTACTTC.